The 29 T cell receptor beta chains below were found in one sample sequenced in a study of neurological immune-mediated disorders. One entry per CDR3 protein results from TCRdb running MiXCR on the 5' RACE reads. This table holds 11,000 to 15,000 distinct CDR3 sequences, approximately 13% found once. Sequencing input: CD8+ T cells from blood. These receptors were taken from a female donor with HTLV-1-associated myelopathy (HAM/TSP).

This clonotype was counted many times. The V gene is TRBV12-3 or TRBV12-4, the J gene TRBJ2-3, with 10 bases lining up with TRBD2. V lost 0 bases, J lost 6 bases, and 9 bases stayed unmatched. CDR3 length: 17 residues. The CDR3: CASSLALAGVKGDTQYF. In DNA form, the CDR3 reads TGTGCCAGCAGTTTAGCCCTAGCGGGAGTTAAGGGGGATACGCAGTATTTT.

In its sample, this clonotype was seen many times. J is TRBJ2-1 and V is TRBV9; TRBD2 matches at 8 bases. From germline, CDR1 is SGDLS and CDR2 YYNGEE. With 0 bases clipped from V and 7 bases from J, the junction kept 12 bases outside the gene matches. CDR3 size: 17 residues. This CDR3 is CASSVEGFIGGENEQFF. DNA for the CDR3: TGTGCCAGCAGCGTAGAGGGGTTTATCGGGGGGGAGAATGAGCAGTTCTTC.

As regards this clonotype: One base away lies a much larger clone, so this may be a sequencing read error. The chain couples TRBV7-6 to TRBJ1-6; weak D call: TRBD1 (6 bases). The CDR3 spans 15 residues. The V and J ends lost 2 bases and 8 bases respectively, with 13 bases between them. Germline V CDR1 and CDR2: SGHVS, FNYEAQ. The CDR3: CASSLSTGFYSPLHF. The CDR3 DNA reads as TGTGCCAGCAGCTTATCAACAGGGTTTTATTCACCCCTCCACTTT.

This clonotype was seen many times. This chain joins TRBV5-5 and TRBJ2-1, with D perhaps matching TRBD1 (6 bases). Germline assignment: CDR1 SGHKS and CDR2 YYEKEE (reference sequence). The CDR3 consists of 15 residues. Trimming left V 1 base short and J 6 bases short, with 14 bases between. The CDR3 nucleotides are TGTGCCAGCAGCTTGTGGGGGCACCACAGCAATGAGCAGTTCTTC. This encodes CASSLWGHHSNEQFF.

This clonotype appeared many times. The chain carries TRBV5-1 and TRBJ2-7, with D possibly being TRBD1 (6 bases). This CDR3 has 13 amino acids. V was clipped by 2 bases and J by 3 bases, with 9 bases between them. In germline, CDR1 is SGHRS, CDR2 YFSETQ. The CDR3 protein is CASSFDRYYEQYF. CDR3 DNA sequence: TGCGCCAGCAGCTTCGACAGGTACTACGAGCAGTACTTC.

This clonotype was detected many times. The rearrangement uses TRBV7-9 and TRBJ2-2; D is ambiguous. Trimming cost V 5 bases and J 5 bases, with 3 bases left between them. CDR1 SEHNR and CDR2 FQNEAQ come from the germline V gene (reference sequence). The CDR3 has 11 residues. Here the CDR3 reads CASSPTGELFF. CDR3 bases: TGTGCCAGCAGCCCGACCGGGGAGCTGTTTTTT.

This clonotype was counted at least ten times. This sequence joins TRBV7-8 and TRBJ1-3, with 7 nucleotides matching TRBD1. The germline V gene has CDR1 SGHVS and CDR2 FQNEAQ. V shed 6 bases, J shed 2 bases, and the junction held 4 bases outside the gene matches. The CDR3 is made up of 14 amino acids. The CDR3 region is CASSLTGAGNTIYF. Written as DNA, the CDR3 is TGTGCCAGCAGTTTAACAGGGGCTGGAAACACCATATATTTT.

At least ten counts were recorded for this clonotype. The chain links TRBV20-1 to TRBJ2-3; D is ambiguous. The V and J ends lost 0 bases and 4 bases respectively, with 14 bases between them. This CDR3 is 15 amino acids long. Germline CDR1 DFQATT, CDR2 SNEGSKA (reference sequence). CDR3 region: CSARDLGLGPDTQYF. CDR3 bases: TGCAGTGCTAGAGATCTGGGCCTCGGACCAGATACGCAGTATTTT.

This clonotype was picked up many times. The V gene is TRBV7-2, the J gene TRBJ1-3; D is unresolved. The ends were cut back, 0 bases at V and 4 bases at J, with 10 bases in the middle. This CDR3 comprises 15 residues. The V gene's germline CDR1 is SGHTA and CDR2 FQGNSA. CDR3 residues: CASSLAWAEGNTIYF. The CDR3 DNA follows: TGTGCCAGCAGCTTAGCTTGGGCAGAAGGAAACACCATATATTTT.

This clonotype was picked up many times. The CDR3 region has the DNA TGTGCCAGCAGTTTAACTGACAGGTTCTATGGCTACACCTTC. Translating it yields CASSLTDRFYGYTF. The rearrangement links TRBV28 to TRBJ1-2, with D possibly matching TRBD1 (6 bases). The CDR3 contains 14 residues. Germline CDR1 and CDR2: MDHEN and SYDVKM. V dropped 2 bases and J dropped 4 bases, with 11 bases sitting between them.

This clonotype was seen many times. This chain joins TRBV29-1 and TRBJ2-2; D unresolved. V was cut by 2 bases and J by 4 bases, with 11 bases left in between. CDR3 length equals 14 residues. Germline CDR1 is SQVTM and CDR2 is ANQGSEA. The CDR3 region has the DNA TGCAGCGTTGAACCCCCTTTCTCCACCGGGGAGCTGTTTTTT. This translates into CSVEPPFSTGELFF.

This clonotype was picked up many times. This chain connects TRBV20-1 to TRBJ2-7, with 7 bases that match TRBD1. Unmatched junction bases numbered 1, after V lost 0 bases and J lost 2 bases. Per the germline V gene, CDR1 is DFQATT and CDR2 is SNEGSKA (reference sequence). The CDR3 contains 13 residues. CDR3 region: CSARDTGAYEQYF. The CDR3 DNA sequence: TGCAGTGCTAGAGATACAGGGGCCTACGAGCAGTACTTC.

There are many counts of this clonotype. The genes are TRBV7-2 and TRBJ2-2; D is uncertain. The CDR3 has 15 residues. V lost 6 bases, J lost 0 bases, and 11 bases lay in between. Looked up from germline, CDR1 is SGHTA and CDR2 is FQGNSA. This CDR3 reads CASRPGWANTGELFF. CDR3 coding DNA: TGTGCCAGCAGACCCGGGTGGGCGAACACCGGGGAGCTGTTTTTT.

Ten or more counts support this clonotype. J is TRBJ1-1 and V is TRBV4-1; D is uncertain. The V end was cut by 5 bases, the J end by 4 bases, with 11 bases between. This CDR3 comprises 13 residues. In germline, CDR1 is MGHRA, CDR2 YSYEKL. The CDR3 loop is CASSDGMVTEAFF. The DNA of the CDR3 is TGCGCCAGCAGCGACGGTATGGTCACTGAAGCTTTCTTT.

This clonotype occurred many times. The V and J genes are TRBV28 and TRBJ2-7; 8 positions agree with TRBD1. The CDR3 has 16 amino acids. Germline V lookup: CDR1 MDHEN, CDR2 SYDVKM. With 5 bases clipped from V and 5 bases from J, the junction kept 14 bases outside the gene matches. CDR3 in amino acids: CASSTDRGVWDDEQYF. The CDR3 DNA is TGTGCCAGCAGTACAGACAGGGGCGTCTGGGACGACGAGCAGTACTTC.

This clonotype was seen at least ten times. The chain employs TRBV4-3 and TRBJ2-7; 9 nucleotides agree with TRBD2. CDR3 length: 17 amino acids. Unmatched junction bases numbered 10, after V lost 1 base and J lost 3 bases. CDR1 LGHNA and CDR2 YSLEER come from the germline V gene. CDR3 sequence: CASSQGRASGTYYEQYF. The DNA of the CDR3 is TGCGCCAGCAGCCAAGGGCGCGCTAGCGGGACCTACTACGAGCAGTACTTC.

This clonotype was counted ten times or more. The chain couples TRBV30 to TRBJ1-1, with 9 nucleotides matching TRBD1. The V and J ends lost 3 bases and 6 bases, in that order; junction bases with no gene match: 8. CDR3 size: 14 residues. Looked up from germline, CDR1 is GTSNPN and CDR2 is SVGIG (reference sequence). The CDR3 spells CAWRTGTGHAEAFF. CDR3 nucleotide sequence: TGTGCCTGGAGGACCGGGACAGGGCATGCTGAAGCTTTCTTT.

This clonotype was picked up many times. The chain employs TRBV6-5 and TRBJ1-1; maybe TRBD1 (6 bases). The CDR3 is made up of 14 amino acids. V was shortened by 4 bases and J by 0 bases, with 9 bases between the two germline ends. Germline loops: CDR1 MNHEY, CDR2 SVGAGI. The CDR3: CASSSTGLNTEAFF. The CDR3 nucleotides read TGTGCCAGCAGTTCAACAGGGCTGAACACTGAAGCTTTCTTT.

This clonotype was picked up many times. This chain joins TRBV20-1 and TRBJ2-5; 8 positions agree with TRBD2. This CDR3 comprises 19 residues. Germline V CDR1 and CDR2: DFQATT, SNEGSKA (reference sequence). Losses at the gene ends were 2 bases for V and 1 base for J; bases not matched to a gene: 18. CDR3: CSARLEKGLSGAPQETQYF. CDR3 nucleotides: TGCAGTGCTAGACTAGAGAAGGGCCTTAGCGGGGCCCCCCAAGAGACCCAGTACTTC.

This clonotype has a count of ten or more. CDR3 region: CASSQAGSNEQFF. The DNA for the CDR3 is TGCGCCAGCAGCCAGGCGGGGTCAAATGAGCAGTTCTTC. The chain carries TRBV4-1 and TRBJ2-1, with a weak D call TRBD2 (6 bases). Trimming removed 3 bases at V and 7 bases at J, with 10 bases between. Germline assignment: CDR1 MGHRA and CDR2 YSYEKL. The CDR3 sequence is 13 residues long.

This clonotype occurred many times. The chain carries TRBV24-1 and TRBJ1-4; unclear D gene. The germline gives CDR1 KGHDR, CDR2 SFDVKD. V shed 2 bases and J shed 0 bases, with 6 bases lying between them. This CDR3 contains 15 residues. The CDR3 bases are TGTGCCACCAGTGATTCGGACTCAACTAATGAAAAACTGTTTTTT. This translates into CATSDSDSTNEKLFF.

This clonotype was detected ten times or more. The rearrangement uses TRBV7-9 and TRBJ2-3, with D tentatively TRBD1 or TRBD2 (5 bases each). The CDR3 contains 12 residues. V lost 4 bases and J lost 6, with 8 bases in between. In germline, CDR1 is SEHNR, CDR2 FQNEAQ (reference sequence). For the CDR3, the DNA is TGTGCCAGCAGCTCCGGGACGGATACGCAGTATTTT. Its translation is CASSSGTDTQYF. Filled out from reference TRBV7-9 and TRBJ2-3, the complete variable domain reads DTGVSQNPRHKITKRGQNVTFRCDPISEHNRLYWYRQTLGQGPEFLTYFQNEAQLEKSRLLSDRFSAERPKGSFSTLEIQRTEQGDSAMYLCASSSGTDTQYFGPGTRLTVL.

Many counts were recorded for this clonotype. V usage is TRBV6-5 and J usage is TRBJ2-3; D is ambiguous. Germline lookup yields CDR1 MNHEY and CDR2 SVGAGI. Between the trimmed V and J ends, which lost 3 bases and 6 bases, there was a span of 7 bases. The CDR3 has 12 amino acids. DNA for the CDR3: TGTGCCAGCAGTTATCAAGGGGATACGCAGTATTTT. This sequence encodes CASSYQGDTQYF.

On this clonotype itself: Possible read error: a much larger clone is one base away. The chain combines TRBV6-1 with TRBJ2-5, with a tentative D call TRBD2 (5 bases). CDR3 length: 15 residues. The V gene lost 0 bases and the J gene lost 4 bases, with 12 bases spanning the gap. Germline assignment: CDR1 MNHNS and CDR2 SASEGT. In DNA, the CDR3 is TGTGCCAGCAGTGAAGCGGAAAGGGCGGGAGAGACCCAGTACTTC. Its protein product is CASSEAERAGETQYF.

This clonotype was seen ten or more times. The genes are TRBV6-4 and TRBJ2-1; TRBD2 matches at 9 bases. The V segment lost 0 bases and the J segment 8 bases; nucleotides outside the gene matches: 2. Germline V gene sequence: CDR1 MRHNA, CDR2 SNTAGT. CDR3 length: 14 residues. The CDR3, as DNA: TGTGCCAGCAGTGACTCCGGGACTAGCTATGAGCAGTTCTTC. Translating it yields CASSDSGTSYEQFF.

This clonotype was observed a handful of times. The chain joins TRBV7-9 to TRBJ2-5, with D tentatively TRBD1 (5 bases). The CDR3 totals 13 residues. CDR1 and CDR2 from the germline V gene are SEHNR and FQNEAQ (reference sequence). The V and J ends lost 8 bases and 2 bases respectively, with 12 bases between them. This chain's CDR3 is CASAGRMQETQYF. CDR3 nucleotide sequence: TGTGCCAGCGCAGGGCGGATGCAAGAGACCCAGTACTTC.

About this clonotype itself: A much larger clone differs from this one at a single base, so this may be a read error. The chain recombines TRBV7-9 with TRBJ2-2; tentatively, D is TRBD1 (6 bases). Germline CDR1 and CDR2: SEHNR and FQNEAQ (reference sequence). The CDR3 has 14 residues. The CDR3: CASRPGGDTRELFF. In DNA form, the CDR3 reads TGTGCCAGCAGACCGGGTGGGGACACCAGGGAGCTGTTTTTT.

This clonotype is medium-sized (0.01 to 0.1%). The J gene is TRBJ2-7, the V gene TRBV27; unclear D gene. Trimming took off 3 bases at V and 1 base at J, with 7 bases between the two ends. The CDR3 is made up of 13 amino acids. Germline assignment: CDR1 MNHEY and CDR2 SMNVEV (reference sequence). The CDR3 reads CASSFGPSYEQYF. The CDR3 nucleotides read TGTGCCAGCAGTTTCGGGCCTTCCTACGAGCAGTACTTC.

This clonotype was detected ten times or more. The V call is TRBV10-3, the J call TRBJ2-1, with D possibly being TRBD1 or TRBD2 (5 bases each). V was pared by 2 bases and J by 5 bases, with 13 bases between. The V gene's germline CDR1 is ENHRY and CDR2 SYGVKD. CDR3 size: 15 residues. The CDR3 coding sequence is TGTGCCATCAGTGAGGACTACCGCAGGGACAATGAGCAGTTCTTC. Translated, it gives CAISEDYRRDNEQFF.